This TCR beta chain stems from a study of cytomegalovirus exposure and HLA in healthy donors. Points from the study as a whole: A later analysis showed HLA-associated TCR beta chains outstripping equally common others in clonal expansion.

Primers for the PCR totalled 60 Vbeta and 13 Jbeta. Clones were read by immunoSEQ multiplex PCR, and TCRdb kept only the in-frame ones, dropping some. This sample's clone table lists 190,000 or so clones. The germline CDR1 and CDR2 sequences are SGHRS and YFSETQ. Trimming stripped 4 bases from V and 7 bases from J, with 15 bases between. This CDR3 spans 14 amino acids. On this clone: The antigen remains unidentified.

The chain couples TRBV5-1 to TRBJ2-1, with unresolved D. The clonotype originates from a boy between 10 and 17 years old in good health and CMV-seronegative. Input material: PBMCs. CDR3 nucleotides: TGCGCCAGCAGCCCTCCTCCCCCCGGGAATGAGCAGTTCTTC. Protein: CASSPPPPGNEQFF.